A single TCR beta chain is shown here with its context. Its antigen remains unidentified. Base qualities are not recorded, but no much larger clone differs from it by a single base. Relative to germline, V is 0 bases shorter and J is 0 bases shorter, with 8 bases between their ends. The CDR3 holds 15 amino acids from the cysteine to the phenylalanine. Only CDR3 DNA is held: 45 bases, read in frame from base 1. For CDR1 and CDR2, the germline V gene lists SGDLS and YYNGEE. This specimen comes from a study of early T cells in non-severe SARS-CoV-2 infection (dated by TCRdb to the early 2020s). Broadly, across the study: Because TCR sequencing relied on bulk RNA taken from unsorted whole blood, pairing of alpha and beta chains was not possible.

The library was made by 5' RACE. Sequencing used a NextSeq 500. Unique molecular identifiers were attached to individual cDNA molecules in the TCR library protocol so that sequencing error and PCR bias could be corrected. Sequencing covered both TCR alpha and beta chains, and within each sample the abundances of alpha and beta sequences were tightly co-correlated. The published analysis was carried out like this. Decombinator V4 was used to annotate the V gene, J gene and CDR3 of the TCR sequences. Expanded TCRs were defined as changing significantly between any two time points under a Poisson model with p below 0.0001. TCR abundances were normalised to the total number of TCRs sequenced per sample and expressed as counts per million. TRAV1-2 paired with TRAJ12, TRAJ20 or TRAJ33 defined MAIT TCRs, while TRAV10 paired with TRAJ18 defined iNKT TCRs. A search of VDJdb, accessed on 1 November 2021, was run for TCRs annotated to CMV, EBV and SARS-CoV-2, with TCRs annotated for multiple antigens excluded. The raw public data were reprocessed by TCRdb itself: fastp quality trimming at Q25, MiXCR clonotype calling, in-frame beta chains only. Identical CDR3 protein sequences are pooled into one entry, listed with their most common genes and DNA. Clone size and V and J calls follow TCRdb, not the original study. This sample holds around 50,000 distinct CDR3 sequences; under 7.5% were observed only once. The ten largest clones capture approximately 4.1% of the sample.

General conclusions and limits of the study: VDJdb matching was skewed toward anti-spike CD8 responses and likely underestimated virus-specific expansions by missing private and CD4 specificities.

A case-control design nested within a healthcare worker cohort in London, UK, was used, with weekly nasopharyngeal swab PCR tests and blood sampling performed. Between 23 and 31 March 2020, the week of the UK lockdown, healthcare workers were enrolled and then followed up weekly for as long as 16 weeks. The sequence is built from TRBV9 and TRBJ2-3, with TRBD2 tentatively as D gene (5 bases match). The sample consisted of whole blood. The source is an adult who was a healthcare worker with PCR-confirmed SARS-CoV-2 infection or an uninfected control (not recorded which). The DNA is TGTGCCAGCAGCGTAGATCCTAGCAGCACAGATACGCAGTATTTT. Its coded protein is CASSVDPSSTDTQYF.